One sample yielded the 24 T cell receptor beta chains listed below, sequenced in a study of blood T cells in healthy people across ages. Primers used in a second PCR of roughly 6 to 11 cycles were a sample-barcoded 5' primer and a J-beta primer mix. TCRdb redid the calling of the 5' RACE reads with MiXCR, one entry per CDR3 protein. The sample includes approximately 800,000 distinct CDR3 sequences, roughly 34% of them seen just once. The sequencing sample was made of blood. The receptors were sampled from a man between 18 and 29 years old in good health.

This chain links TRBV29-1 with TRBJ2-3; D ambiguous. The CDR3 is 15 amino acids. The V and J ends lost 3 bases and 2 bases respectively, with 15 bases between them. From germline, CDR1 is SQVTM and CDR2 ANQGSEA. The CDR3 is CSVDKAPLATDTQYF. The CDR3 DNA follows: TGCAGCGTTGACAAGGCTCCACTTGCCACAGATACGCAGTATTTT.

Note on this clonotype: This may stem from a read error, because a much larger clone lies one nucleotide away. The V gene is TRBV27, the J gene TRBJ2-1; TRBD1 is a possible D gene (6 bases). In germline, CDR1 is MNHEY, CDR2 SMNVEV (reference sequence). The CDR3 extends over 15 amino acids. Trimming removed 5 bases at V and 13 bases at J, with 24 bases between. CDR3 sequence: CASSPRPGQQETQFF. Here the CDR3 DNA reads TGTGCCAGCAGTCCCCGACCGGGACAACAAGAGACCCAGTTCTTC.

The chain uses TRBV7-6 and TRBJ2-1; 8 bases are a match to TRBD2. With V trimmed by 5 bases and J by 5 bases, 8 bases remained unmatched. Germline CDR1 SGHVS, CDR2 FNYEAQ. CDR3 length equals 15 residues. The CDR3 region is CASSPRGGSNNEQFF. The CDR3 nucleotides read TGTGCCAGCAGCCCCCGGGGGGGTTCGAACAATGAGCAGTTCTTC.

With regard to this clonotype: At one end, the junction sequence differs from germline, possibly due to a read error. J is TRBJ2-1 and V is TRBV27; 8 positions match TRBD1. The CDR3 is made up of 13 amino acids. The germline V gene has CDR1 MNHEY and CDR2 SMNVEV (reference sequence). The CDR3 is CASSVSGGNEQFF. For the CDR3, the DNA is TGTGCCAGCAGTGTATCAGGGGGCAATGAGCAGTTTTTC.

The chain joins TRBV20-1 to TRBJ2-7, with D maybe TRBD1 (6 bases). The ends were cut back, 5 bases at V and 0 bases at J, with 17 bases in the middle. CDR3 length: 15 amino acids. Germline lookup yields CDR1 DFQATT and CDR2 SNEGSKA (reference sequence). CDR3 nucleotide sequence: TGCAGTGCTCGTCCGGGACACCTCAGCTCCTACGAGCAGTACTTC. Protein: CSARPGHLSSYEQYF.

The J gene is TRBJ2-3, the V gene TRBV12-3 or TRBV12-4; D possibly corresponds to TRBD2 (6 bases). The V gene lost 1 base and the J gene lost 2 bases, with 16 bases spanning the gap. The CDR3 consists of 17 residues. The CDR3 DNA is TGTGCCAGCAGTTTAGGAATTAGCGGATCCAACACAGATACGCAGTATTTT. Translation: CASSLGISGSNTDTQYF.

Turning to this clonotype: Since a much larger clone is just one base distant, this may be a read error. The chain uses TRBV20-1 and TRBJ2-1; D is unclear. The J call is uncertain, as TRBJ2-7 better fits the DNA end. The CDR3 has 12 residues. The germline V gene encodes CDR1 DFQATT and CDR2 SNEGSKA (reference sequence). The CDR3 sequence is CSAAFFIYEQYF. The CDR3 DNA is TGCAGTGCTGCCTTCTTCATCTACGAGCAGTACTTC.

The V gene is TRBV29-1, the J gene TRBJ2-3; D ambiguous. V was trimmed by 1 base and J by 8 bases, leaving 13 bases between them. The CDR3 extends over 13 amino acids. The germline V gene has CDR1 SQVTM and CDR2 ANQGSEA. The CDR3 DNA follows: TGCAGCGTTGAAGCTTTTTCCCTAGTTACGCAGTATTTT. It is translated as CSVEAFSLVTQYF.

This clonotype showed up just a few times. This chain joins TRBV18 and TRBJ2-7; D gene ambiguous. The CDR3 contains 13 residues. The V end was cut by 1 base, the J end by 2 bases, with 6 bases between. The germline V gene has CDR1 KGHSH and CDR2 LQKENI. Here the CDR3 reads CASSPRDAYEQYF. CDR3 bases: TGTGCCAGCTCACCACGGGATGCCTACGAGCAGTACTTC.

This clonotype was recorded many times. J is TRBJ2-3 and V is TRBV5-1; TRBD1 matches at 11 bases. V dropped 1 base and J dropped 4; count of bases not matched to a gene: 8. CDR3 length: 17 residues. Germline V lookup: CDR1 SGHRS, CDR2 YFSETQ. Here the CDR3 reads CASSLLPDRGRPDTQYF. Here the CDR3 DNA reads TGCGCCAGCAGCTTGCTTCCGGACAGGGGGCGCCCAGATACGCAGTATTTT.

A note on this clonotype: This could be a read error, since a much larger clone is one nucleotide away. The chain links TRBV20-1 to TRBJ1-2, with 9 bases that match TRBD1. Germline V gives CDR1 DFQATT, CDR2 SNEGSKA (reference sequence). There are 16 residues in the CDR3. This CDR3 reads CSAGDAGAQGARGYTF. Written as DNA, the CDR3 is TGCAGTGCTGGAGACGCGGGGGCACAGGGGGCTCGAGGCTACACCTTC.

This rearrangement joins TRBV20-1 to TRBJ1-1; 7 bases are a match to TRBD1. The CDR3 contains 13 residues. Trimming removed 5 bases from V and 2 bases from J; junction bases left unmatched: 5. The germline V gene encodes CDR1 DFQATT and CDR2 SNEGSKA (reference sequence). Here the CDR3 DNA reads TGCAGTGCTCCCGGGACAGAAAACACTGAAGCTTTCTTT. This encodes CSAPGTENTEAFF.

A few counts support this clonotype. J is TRBJ2-2 and V is TRBV7-2, with unresolved D. Trimming took 1 base from V and 5 from J, leaving 8 bases between them. CDR1 and CDR2 (germline): SGHTA, FQGNSA. There are 14 residues in the CDR3. CDR3 region: CASSLDRTTGELFF. CDR3 bases: TGTGCCAGCAGCTTAGACCGAACAACCGGGGAGCTGTTTTTT. The full variable domain, rest sourced from reference TRBV7-2 and TRBJ2-2, is GAGVSQSPSNKVTEKGKDVELRCDPISGHTALYWYRQSLGQGLEFLIYFQGNSAPDKSGLPSDRFSAERTGGSVSTLTIQRTQQEDSAVYLCASSLDRTTGELFFGEGSRLTVL.

This rearrangement joins TRBV29-1 to TRBJ2-7; D not certain. This CDR3 contains 13 residues. Looked up from germline, CDR1 is SQVTM and CDR2 is ANQGSEA. The V and J ends lost 5 bases and 2 bases respectively, with 13 bases between them. CDR3 sequence (DNA): TGCAGCGTTAGTAGCAGGTACACCTACGAGCAGTACTTC. Encoded protein: CSVSSRYTYEQYF.

The chain links TRBV20-1 to TRBJ1-1, with D perhaps TRBD1 (6 bases). Germline CDR1 is DFQATT and CDR2 is SNEGSKA (reference sequence). CDR3 length: 15 residues. V shed 6 bases and J shed 0 bases, with 17 bases lying between them. The CDR3 protein is CSAANNKGVNTEAFF. The DNA for the CDR3 is TGCAGTGCCGCCAACAACAAGGGGGTGAACACTGAAGCTTTCTTT.

This clonotype was counted many times. V and J are TRBV5-1 and TRBJ1-2, with 9 bases lining up with TRBD1. The CDR3 runs 15 residues. Looked up from germline, CDR1 is SGHRS and CDR2 is YFSETQ. V was clipped by 4 bases and J by 3 bases; unmatched bases: 7. The CDR3 sequence is CASSIGQGIDYGYTF. As DNA, the CDR3 is TGCGCCAGCAGCATCGGACAGGGGATCGACTATGGCTACACCTTC.

This clonotype has more than one count but fewer than ten. V is TRBV20-1 and J is TRBJ2-7; 11 bases are a match to TRBD1. Germline trimming cut 5 bases from V and 3 bases from J; bases unmatched to any gene: 6. The CDR3 runs 14 residues. Germline CDR1 DFQATT, CDR2 SNEGSKA (reference sequence). The CDR3 DNA reads as TGCAGTGCTCGGCCGGGACAGGGGGTCTACGAGCAGTACTTC. It yields the protein CSARPGQGVYEQYF.

The V and J genes are TRBV20-1 and TRBJ2-3, with D unresolved. V was trimmed by 3 bases and J by 0 bases, leaving 10 bases between them. This CDR3 has 14 amino acids. The germline V gene has CDR1 DFQATT and CDR2 SNEGSKA (reference sequence). CDR3 in DNA: TGCAGTGCTAGTGGTACGCCTAGCACAGATACGCAGTATTTT. It translates to CSASGTPSTDTQYF.

Of note for this clonotype: This may come from a read error, since a much larger clone is one base off. The chain is built from TRBV6-5 and TRBJ2-5; D is perhaps TRBD2 (5 bases). Germline CDR1 is MNHEY and CDR2 is SVGAGI. The length of the CDR3 is 13 residues. The CDR3 nucleotides read TGTGCCGGCAGTTATAACGGGGAAGAGACCCAGTACTTC. Translation: CAGSYNGEETQYF.

As DNA, the CDR3 is TGTGCCATCAGCGGGGGACTAGCCTACGAGCAGTACTTC. This codes for CAISGGLAYEQYF. The chain joins TRBV10-3 to TRBJ2-7, with 8 bases aligning to TRBD2. The CDR3 sequence is 13 residues long. CDR1 and CDR2 from the germline V gene are ENHRY and SYGVKD. The junction had 3 bases not matched to a gene; V was cut back by 6 bases and J by 2 bases.

J is TRBJ2-3 and V is TRBV7-2, with 10 bases aligning to TRBD2. The CDR3 is 16 residues long. Germline CDR1 SGHTA, CDR2 FQGNSA. The junction had 5 bases not matched to a gene; V was cut back by 5 bases and J by 0 bases. The CDR3, as DNA: TGTGCCAGCAGCGCAAGCGGGGGGGCTAGCACAGATACGCAGTATTTT. As protein: CASSASGGASTDTQYF.

This clonotype was seen at least ten times. The chain employs TRBV12-3 or TRBV12-4 and TRBJ1-4, with TRBD1 identical over 8 bases. V trimming: 5 bases; J trimming: 7 bases; junction bases outside the gene matches: 6. The CDR3 consists of 14 residues. CDR3 DNA sequence: TGTGCCAGCAGTCGACAGGGGAAGGGTGAAAAACTGTTTTTT. This gives the protein CASSRQGKGEKLFF.

The chain recombines TRBV4-3 with TRBJ2-5; possible D gene TRBD2, 6 bases. The CDR3 sequence is 16 residues long. Germline V CDR1 and CDR2: LGHNA, YSLEER. V was clipped by 3 bases and J by 3 bases, with 17 bases between them. This chain's CDR3 is CASSQEVRRAKETQYF. The CDR3 nucleotides read TGCGCCAGCAGCCAGGAAGTCCGGAGGGCTAAAGAGACCCAGTACTTC.

The rearrangement links TRBV30 to TRBJ2-3; D could derive from TRBD1 or TRBD2 (6 bases each). CDR1 and CDR2 from the germline V gene are GTSNPN and SVGIG (reference sequence). The CDR3 contains 12 residues. V lost 8 bases, J lost 2 bases, and 11 bases lay in between. The CDR3 region is CAGGHNTDTQYF. The CDR3 nucleotides read TGTGCCGGGGGGCACAACACAGATACGCAGTATTTT.